The rows below give T cell receptor beta chains drawn from one sample of a study of cytomegalovirus exposure and HLA in healthy donors. Profiled with immunoSEQ multiplex PCR; TCRdb holds only in-frame clones, not every one. Among under 200,000 clones listed, about 90% were seen once. Sequencing was performed on PBMCs. The receptors come from a woman under 30 in good health and CMV-seropositive. Each CDR3 is given with its conserved first and last residue. The D gene is left open where the match is weak. Only part of the rows carry a size: once, few, many, or a class if the clone is expanded.

d_call | j_call | clone_size | v_call | cdr3_aa | cdr3_nt
. | TRBJ1-5 | . | TRBV5-1 | CASSRGDIEDQPQHF | TGCGCCAGCAGCCGAGGGGACATAGAAGATCAGCCCCAGCATTTT
. | TRBJ2-1 | . | TRBV4-3 | CASSQGQGNYNEQFF | TGCGCCAGCAGCCAGGGGCAGGGGAACTACAATGAGCAGTTCTTC
TRBD1 | TRBJ2-1 | . | TRBV4-3 | CASSQTLTGGNEQFF | TGCGCCAGCAGCCAAACCCTCACAGGGGGCAATGAGCAGTTCTTC
TRBD2 | TRBJ2-1 | few | TRBV4-2 | CASSQGLAGEGEQFF | TGTGCCAGCAGCCAAGGACTAGCGGGAGAGGGTGAGCAGTTCTTC
. | TRBJ2-2 | . | TRBV4-1 | CASSQVNRVNTGELFF | TGCGCCAGCAGCCAAGTGAACAGGGTCAACACCGGGGAGCTGTTTTTT
TRBD1 | TRBJ2-3 | . | TRBV7-9 | CASSSGQNKKDTQYF | TGTGCCAGCAGTTCGGGACAGAACAAAAAAGATACGCAGTATTTT
TRBD2 | TRBJ2-7 | . | TRBV30 | CAWKRSGGLYEQYF | TGTGCCTGGAAACGGAGCGGGGGTCTCTACGAGCAGTACTTC
. | TRBJ1-2 | . | TRBV7-2 | CASSFTGTGYTF | TGTGCCAGCAGCTTTACAGGGACGGGCTACACCTTC
TRBD2 | TRBJ2-1 | . | TRBV6-6 | CASGDWTSGNNEQFF | TGTGCCAGCGGCGACTGGACTAGCGGAAACAATGAGCAGTTCTTC
TRBD1 | TRBJ1-1 | . | TRBV7-9 | CASSLGTGTEAFF | TGTGCCAGCAGCTTAGGGACAGGTACTGAAGCTTTCTTT
. | TRBJ2-3 | few | TRBV11-3 | CASSSTDTQYF | TGTGCCAGCAGCTCTACGGATACGCAGTATTTT
. | TRBJ2-1 | . | TRBV30 | CAWSVEGSAEQFF | TGTGCCTGGAGTGTAGAAGGGAGTGCTGAGCAGTTCTTC
. | TRBJ1-1 | once | TRBV12-5 | CASGFSGNTEAFF | TGTGCTAGTGGTTTTTCCGGGAACACTGAAGCTTTCTTT
TRBD1 | TRBJ2-5 | few | TRBV10-1 | CASSDTGEETQYF | TGCGCCAGCAGTGATACAGGGGAAGAGACCCAGTACTTC
TRBD1 | TRBJ1-4 | few | TRBV5-4 | CASSIRQGIGNEKLFF | TGTGCCAGCAGCATACGACAGGGAATCGGTAATGAAAAACTGTTTTTT
. | TRBJ2-2 | few | TRBV6-1 | CASSDSRTGELFF | TGTGCCAGCAGTGACAGTCGCACCGGGGAGCTGTTTTTT
TRBD1 | TRBJ2-6 | . | TRBV7-9 | CASSPRDRGSGANVLTF | TGTGCCAGCAGCCCTCGGGACAGGGGCTCTGGGGCCAACGTCCTGACTTTC
TRBD1 | TRBJ1-4 | . | TRBV6-5 | CASSYAGQPGGEKLFF | TGTGCCAGCAGTTACGCCGGACAGCCAGGGGGGGAAAAACTGTTTTTT
TRBD2 | TRBJ2-1 | . | TRBV9 | CASSARLAGGYNEQFF | TGTGCCAGCAGCGCCAGACTAGCGGGAGGGTACAATGAGCAGTTCTTC
. | TRBJ2-2 | . | TRBV18 | CASSPGGNTGELFF | TGTGCCAGCTCACCGGGGGGGAACACCGGGGAGCTGTTTTTT
TRBD2 | TRBJ2-2 | . | TRBV5-4 | CASSLGLAGGNTGELFF | TGTGCCAGCAGCTTGGGACTAGCGGGAGGGAACACCGGGGAGCTGTTTTTT
. | TRBJ2-1 | . | TRBV6-6 | CASRPQVKPHEQFF | TGTGCCAGCAGGCCCCAGGTCAAACCCCATGAGCAGTTCTTC
TRBD2 | TRBJ2-1 | . | TRBV4-3 | CASSQDRVGGPRNEQFF | TGCGCCAGCAGCCAAGATCGAGTGGGAGGGCCTCGGAATGAGCAGTTCTTC
. | TRBJ2-5 | . | TRBV2 | CATDGGLQETQYF | TGTGCCACCGACGGGGGTCTACAAGAGACCCAGTACTTC
. | TRBJ1-2 | . | TRBV28 | CASSYRGRGPTNYGYTF | TGTGCCAGCAGTTACCGGGGGAGGGGACCCACTAACTATGGCTACACCTTC
TRBD2 | TRBJ2-5 | . | TRBV2 | CASSVLTSGSWAQYF | TGTGCCAGCAGTGTATTGACTAGCGGCTCTTGGGCCCAGTACTTC
TRBD1 | TRBJ1-1 | . | TRBV9 | CASSPSDRRGTEAFF | TGTGCCAGCAGCCCCTCGGACAGGCGAGGGACTGAAGCTTTCTTT
TRBD2 | TRBJ2-1 | few | TRBV6-4 | CASSDGEAGAYNEQFF | TGTGCCAGCAGTGACGGCGAAGCGGGGGCCTACAATGAGCAGTTCTTC
. | TRBJ2-1 | . | TRBV28 | CASSPSGPSYNEQFF | TGTGCCAGCAGTCCCTCTGGGCCTTCCTACAATGAGCAGTTCTTC
. | TRBJ1-2 | . | TRBV1 | CTSSQDPTTLEEGYTF | TGCACCAGCAGCCAAGACCCGACTACTCTCGAGGAAGGCTACACCTTC
TRBD1 | TRBJ2-2 | . | TRBV19 | CASSPRGQGRGTGELFF | TGTGCCAGTAGTCCCCGGGGACAGGGGCGGGGAACCGGGGAGCTGTTTTTT
. | TRBJ1-2 | . | TRBV19 | CASSILTGNYGYTF | TGTGCCAGTAGTATATTGACAGGAAACTATGGCTACACCTTC
. | TRBJ2-2 | . | TRBV7-9 | CASSLSSGWGGELFF | TGTGCCAGCAGCTTGAGTAGCGGATGGGGCGGGGAGCTGTTTTTT
TRBD2 | TRBJ2-1 | . | TRBV7-3 | CASSLAGGPRNEQFF | TGTGCCAGCAGCTTGGCGGGAGGGCCTAGGAATGAGCAGTTCTTC
TRBD2 | TRBJ2-4 | . | TRBV30 | CAWSLGLAGGPQYF | TGTGCCTGGAGTCTTGGACTAGCGGGAGGTCCCCAGTACTTC
TRBD2 | TRBJ2-1 | . | TRBV4-2 | CASSQVAGLAGVANEQFF | TGTGCCAGCAGCCAAGTGGCGGGACTAGCGGGAGTAGCCAATGAGCAGTTCTTC
. | TRBJ2-2 | . | TRBV7-3 | CASSLTSGANTGELFF | TGTGCCAGCAGCTTAACTAGCGGCGCGAACACCGGGGAGCTGTTTTTT
TRBD2 | TRBJ2-1 | . | TRBV7-3 | CASSLIAGDYNEQFF | TGTGCCAGCAGCTTAATAGCGGGAGATTACAATGAGCAGTTCTTC
TRBD2 | TRBJ2-5 | . | TRBV14 | CASSQDLGSGMGETQYF | TGTGCCAGCAGCCAAGATCTTGGAAGCGGGATGGGAGAGACCCAGTACTTC
. | TRBJ1-5 | . | TRBV4-1 | CASSQGVAGFNQPQHF | TGCGCCAGCAGCCAAGGGGTCGCGGGTTTTAATCAGCCCCAGCATTTT
. | TRBJ2-3 | . | TRBV27 | CASSWARRDSQYF | TGTGCCAGCAGTTGGGCTCGTAGGGACTCTCAGTATTTT
. | TRBJ1-3 | . | TRBV18 | CASSPLPGGVSGNTIYF | TGTGCCAGCTCACCATTACCCGGGGGAGTTTCTGGAAACACCATATATTTT
TRBD1 | TRBJ1-3 | . | TRBV7-6 | CASSQEGASGNTIYF | TGTGCCAGCAGCCAAGAGGGGGCCTCTGGAAACACCATATATTTT
. | TRBJ1-2 | . | TRBV30 | CAWSVHNGYTF | TGTGCCTGGAGTGTCCACAATGGCTACACCTTC
. | TRBJ2-6 | . | TRBV27 | CASSFVTAGGLTF | TGTGCCAGCAGTTTTGTTACGGCAGGTGGACTGACTTTC
. | TRBJ2-7 | few | TRBV10-3 | CAISEGATYEQYF | TGTGCCATCAGTGAGGGGGCCACCTACGAGCAGTACTTC
. | TRBJ2-1 | few | TRBV5-6 | CASSLGLQTYNEQFF | TGTGCCAGCAGCTTGGGCCTACAGACCTACAATGAGCAGTTCTTC
. | TRBJ1-5 | . | TRBV21-1 | CASSKFKGGGNQPQHF | TGTGCCAGCAGCAAATTTAAGGGAGGAGGCAATCAGCCCCAGCATTTT
TRBD1 | TRBJ1-5 | . | TRBV19 | CASNYRGWGQPQHF | TGTGCCAGTAATTACAGGGGTTGGGGACAGCCCCAGCATTTT
. | TRBJ1-1 | . | TRBV19 | CASSAPGYDTEAFF | TGTGCCAGTAGTGCGCCAGGGTATGACACTGAAGCTTTCTTT
TRBD2 | TRBJ2-2 | . | TRBV28 | CASSSLAGGPVGTGELFF | TGTGCCAGCAGTTCCCTAGCGGGAGGGCCCGTTGGGACCGGGGAGCTGTTTTTT